This entry concerns a single T cell receptor beta chain. The antigen it recognizes is unknown. No qualities accompany the bases; no much larger clone lies one base away. The record originates from a study of blood T cell repertoires in COVID-19 (dated by TCRdb to 2020 to 2022). Some background on the complete study: Samples covering the acute and convalescent phases of COVID-19 were provided by collaborators in the United States, Italy and Spain. The repertoires were released in a freely available public database intended as a resource for research on the immune response to SARS-CoV-2. The material from the prospective study consisted of cDNA or gDNA derived from T cells, B-cell-depleted T cells, or PBMCs. Sample metadata almost always included a de-identified subject ID, COVID-19 status, age in years and sex. Where available, HLA class I and class II types were taken from metadata supplied by the sample provider and were not determined by assay-based typing. Subjects who had been exposed to COVID-19, were actively infected with it, or had recovered from it provided the deeply sampled blood TCRbeta repertoires that made up the dataset. The samples were drawn from the first 160 participants of the ongoing ImmuneRACE study and from under 1,500 subjects provided by 6 global collaborators. Paper-wide results and their limitations: The amount of clinical and demographic metadata varied by source and participant and was provided uncurated.

At one collaborating source in Seattle, patients were enrolled during active infection and were followed longitudinally through the course of disease. Whole blood was collected in K2EDTA tubes by collaborating institutions according to the institutions' own protocols. For TCRbeta analysis, collaborators shipped samples in one of three forms: frozen whole blood, isolated PBMCs, or DNA extracted from either of those sample types. The immunoSEQ Assay, a bias-controlled multiplex PCR, was used to amplify TCRbeta CDR3 regions from genomic DNA. The source study handled its data this way. The number of nucleated cells in each sample was estimated from the amplification of reference gene primers within the assay. To quantify the absolute abundance of each unique TCRbeta CDR3 rearrangement, sequence reads were collapsed and filtered. For each sample, productive Simpson clonality was calculated as the square root of Simpson's diversity index over productive rearrangements. TCRdb carries this immuneACCESS record with in-frame sequences only. Its versions omit some clonotypes, under half of them owing to an unresolved V gene in the studies checked, with the rest unexplained. V and J calls and clone size follow that table, whereas D and trimming were derived from the DNA. Here the sample has over 450,000 clones; 85% to 90% occur a single time. The ten most abundant clones make up around 0.95% of the sample.

The CDR3 goes from the cysteine to the phenylalanine over 17 residues. Left in the record is the CDR3 DNA by itself, 51 bases read in frame from the first base. The clonotype was recovered from a man younger than 35 with COVID-19, enrolled during active disease. Sequenced input: peripheral blood. The chain joins TRBV12-2 to TRBJ2-7; the table's D call TRBD2 went unverified against the DNA. TRBV12-2 represents a pseudogene. The CDR3 loop reads CASRLALALAGDHEQYF. At the DNA level, the sequence is TGTGCAAGTCGCTTAGCGCTGGCTCTAGCGGGGGACCACGAGCAGTACTTC.